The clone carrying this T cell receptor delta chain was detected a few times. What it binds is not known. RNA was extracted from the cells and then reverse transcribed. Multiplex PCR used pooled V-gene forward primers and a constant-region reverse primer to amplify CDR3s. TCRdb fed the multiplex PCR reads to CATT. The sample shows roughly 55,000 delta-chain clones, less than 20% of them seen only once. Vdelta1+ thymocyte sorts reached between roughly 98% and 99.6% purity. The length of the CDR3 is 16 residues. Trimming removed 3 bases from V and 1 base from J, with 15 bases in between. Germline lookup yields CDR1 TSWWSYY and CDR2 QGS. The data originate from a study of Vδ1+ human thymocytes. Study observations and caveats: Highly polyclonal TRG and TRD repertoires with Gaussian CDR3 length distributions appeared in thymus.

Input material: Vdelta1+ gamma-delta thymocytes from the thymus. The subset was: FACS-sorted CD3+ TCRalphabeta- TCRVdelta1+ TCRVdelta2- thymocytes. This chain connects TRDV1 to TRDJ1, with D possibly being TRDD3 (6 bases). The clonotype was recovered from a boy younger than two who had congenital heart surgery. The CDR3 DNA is TGTGCTCTTGGGGAGATTTCCGGGGGAGGCACCGATAAACTCATCTTT. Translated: CALGEISGGGTDKLIF.